Following are 20 T cell receptor beta chains from one sample sequenced in a study. Each CDR3 protein is one row after TCRdb ran MiXCR on the reads. The data contain approximately 4,300 distinct CDR3 sequences, roughly a tenth of them seen just once; the ten biggest clones take up around 13%. Sequenced input: CD4+ T cells from synovial fluid. The source is a human donor with rheumatoid arthritis.

Relative to its sample, this clonotype is medium-sized. The chain has TRBV2 and TRBJ1-1; D uncertain. Deletions cut 1 base from V and 5 bases from J, with 11 bases between. The length of the CDR3 is 14 residues. Germline V gene data show CDR1 as SNHLY and CDR2 as FYNNEI. This CDR3 is CASSEDRRDTEAFF. In DNA form, the CDR3 reads TGTGCCAGCAGTGAAGATCGGCGGGATACTGAAGCTTTCTTT.

This clonotype was observed at least ten times. This chain connects TRBV2 to TRBJ1-2, with no clear D. CDR3 length: 14 amino acids. V was shortened by 3 bases and J by 0 bases, with 8 bases between the two germline ends. CDR1 is SNHLY, CDR2 FYNNEI, per germline. The CDR3 DNA reads as TGTGCCAGCAGTGATGACACTGCTAACTATGGCTACACCTTC. Translating gives CASSDDTANYGYTF.

This chain links TRBV30 with TRBJ1-6, with D tentatively TRBD1 (6 bases). Germline CDR1 reads GTSNPN; CDR2 reads SVGIG (reference sequence). CDR3 length equals 15 residues. Trimming removed 3 bases at V and 0 bases at J, with 9 bases between. The CDR3 region is CAWSGQISYNSPLHF. DNA for the CDR3: TGTGCCTGGAGCGGACAGATCTCCTATAATTCACCCCTCCACTTT.

This clonotype ranks as medium-sized. The V gene is TRBV11-1, the J gene TRBJ2-3, with D possibly TRBD1 on 6 matching bases. The V gene's germline CDR1 is SGHAT and CDR2 FQDESV (reference sequence). V was trimmed by 1 base and J by 2 bases, leaving 13 bases between them. The CDR3 is 16 residues long. The CDR3 bases are TGTGCCAGCAGCTTAGTCCTGACAGGATACACAGATACGCAGTATTTT. Encoded protein: CASSLVLTGYTDTQYF.

There are a few counts of this clonotype. The CDR3 DNA reads TGCAGTGCTGTACCTAGCGGGAGGTGGGAGACCCAGTACTTC. Translation: CSAVPSGRWETQYF. The chain is built from TRBV20-1 and TRBJ2-5, with 11 bases matching TRBD2. Germline V gene sequence: CDR1 DFQATT, CDR2 SNEGSKA (reference sequence). The CDR3 loop spans 14 amino acids. J was trimmed by 5 bases and V by 5 bases; bases with no gene match: 7.

The table lists this clonotype with many counts. The chain employs TRBV12-2 and TRBJ1-2; TRBD1, the table's D call, lacks a check against the DNA. TRBV12-2 is a pseudogene. The CDR3 covers 14 residues. CDR3 DNA: TGTGCAAGTCGCAGATACAGGGTAATGAATGGCTACACCTTC. Its protein is CASRRYRVMNGYTF.

This clonotype was observed at least ten times. The genes are TRBV12-3 or TRBV12-4 and TRBJ2-2; D is ambiguous. The CDR3 runs 12 residues. V lost 3 bases, J lost 7 bases, and 6 bases lay in between. CDR3 bases: TGTGCCAGCAGTTTTTCGGTCGGGGAGCTGTTTTTT. Its translation: CASSFSVGELFF.

This clonotype was seen many times. The chain combines TRBV12-3 or TRBV12-4 with TRBJ2-2; D possibly matches TRBD1 or TRBD2 (7 bases each). The CDR3 has 14 residues. The ends were cut back, 11 bases at V and 6 bases at J, with 19 bases in the middle. The CDR3 spells CAGLSGGAAGELFF. DNA for the CDR3: TGTGCCGGCCTCTCAGGGGGGGCGGCCGGGGAGCTGTTTTTT.

By sample share, this clonotype is medium-sized. The rearrangement joins TRBV20-1 to TRBJ2-3; the match to TRBD2 covers 11 bases. Germline lookup yields CDR1 DFQATT and CDR2 SNEGSKA (reference sequence). The length of the CDR3 is 17 residues. The junction had 7 bases not matched to a gene; V was cut back by 0 bases and J by 2 bases. This CDR3 reads CSARDTGTSGITDTQYF. The CDR3 coding sequence is TGCAGTGCTAGAGATACCGGGACTAGCGGAATCACAGATACGCAGTATTTT.

This clonotype was found many times. V is TRBV7-2 and J is TRBJ1-1, with unresolved D. This CDR3 is built from 14 residues. V gave up 1 base and J gave up 4 bases, with 10 bases separating them. CDR1 is SGHTA and CDR2 is FQGNSA in the germline V gene. The CDR3 is CASSLVVVGTEAFF. CDR3 DNA: TGTGCCAGCAGCTTAGTAGTGGTTGGCACTGAAGCTTTCTTT.

This clonotype was detected many times. The chain couples TRBV20-1 to TRBJ2-1; TRBD2 matches at 10 bases. The CDR3 is made up of 16 amino acids. Looked up from germline, CDR1 is DFQATT and CDR2 is SNEGSKA (reference sequence). J was trimmed by 2 bases and V by 6 bases; bases with no gene match: 10. The CDR3 DNA reads TGCAGTGCCCGACCCTGGGGACTAGCGCCCTACAATGAGCAGTTCTTC. It encodes CSARPWGLAPYNEQFF.

Points on this clonotype: A much larger clone lies a single base off, so this may be a read error. The chain carries TRBV29-1 and TRBJ2-5, with unresolved D. V shed 4 bases and J shed 1 base, with 10 bases lying between them. The CDR3 spans 13 residues. Germline V gene sequence: CDR1 SQVTM, CDR2 ANQGSEA. The CDR3 DNA reads TGCAGCGTTGGAGAGACAACCCAAGAGACCCAGTACTTC. This codes for CSVGETTQETQYF.

The chain recombines TRBV12-3 or TRBV12-4 with TRBJ2-3, with 9 bases matching TRBD2. This CDR3 region has 15 residues. V trimming: 7 bases; J trimming: 5 bases; junction bases outside the gene matches: 10. DNA for the CDR3: TGTGCCAGCACCACCATTATGCGGGAGGGAGATACGCAGTATTTT. Translation: CASTTIMREGDTQYF.

This chain connects TRBV7-2 to TRBJ2-5; the D gene is possibly TRBD1 (5 bases). Trimming shortened V by 4 bases and J by 5 bases, and 11 bases separated the two germline ends. CDR1 and CDR2 (germline): SGHTA, FQGNSA. The CDR3 contains 13 residues. This CDR3 reads CASSWTWRETQYF. The CDR3 DNA follows: TGTGCCAGCAGCTGGACATGGCGGGAGACCCAGTACTTC.

This clonotype came up many times. The J gene is TRBJ2-5, the V gene TRBV20-1; D unresolved. V lost 0 bases, J lost 2 bases, and 7 bases lay in between. This CDR3 is built from 13 residues. CDR1 is DFQATT and CDR2 is SNEGSKA in the germline V gene (reference sequence). CDR3 residues: CSARDLGQETQYF. DNA for the CDR3: TGCAGTGCTAGAGATCTCGGTCAAGAGACCCAGTACTTC.

This clonotype was counted many times. The V and J genes are TRBV7-2 and TRBJ2-3, with D unresolved. The germline gives CDR1 SGHTA, CDR2 FQGNSA. Trimming shortened V by 2 bases and J by 0 bases, and 6 bases separated the two germline ends. CDR3 length: 14 residues. The CDR3 coding sequence is TGTGCCAGCAGCTTACAATCTAGCACAGATACGCAGTATTTT. Its translation: CASSLQSSTDTQYF. The entire variable domain, with the rest obtained from reference TRBV7-2 and TRBJ2-3, is as follows: GAGVSQSPSNKVTEKGKDVELRCDPISGHTALYWYRQSLGQGLEFLIYFQGNSAPDKSGLPSDRFSAERTGGSVSTLTIQRTQQEDSAVYLCASSLQSSTDTQYFGPGTRLTVL.

This clonotype was seen more than once but under ten times. The V call is TRBV7-2, the J call TRBJ2-7; 10 bases match TRBD2. The CDR3 is made up of 16 amino acids. Germline V CDR1 and CDR2: SGHTA, FQGNSA. V lost 5 bases, J lost 5 bases, and 12 bases stayed unmatched. CDR3 region: CASSASGSFFGDEQYF. The CDR3 DNA reads TGTGCCAGCAGCGCTAGCGGGAGCTTTTTCGGGGACGAGCAGTACTTC. The entire variable domain, with the rest obtained from reference TRBV7-2 and TRBJ2-7, is as follows: GAGVSQSPSNKVTEKGKDVELRCDPISGHTALYWYRQSLGQGLEFLIYFQGNSAPDKSGLPSDRFSAERTGGSVSTLTIQRTQQEDSAVYLCASSASGSFFGDEQYFGPGTRLTVT.

At least ten counts were recorded for this clonotype. The chain uses TRBV3-1 and TRBJ2-1; D uncertain. Germline-derived CDR1 and CDR2 are LGHDT and YNNKEL (reference sequence). Trimming pared 1 base from V and 6 bases from J, leaving 10 bases between. There are 14 residues in the CDR3. CDR3: CASSQVVGSNEQFF. Written as DNA, the CDR3 is TGTGCCAGCAGCCAAGTGGTTGGTAGCAATGAGCAGTTCTTC.

This clonotype was picked up many times. The gene calls are TRBV10-3 and TRBJ2-7; TRBD1 aligns across 7 bases. The CDR3 spans 13 residues. V was pared by 3 bases and J by 5 bases, with 4 bases of the junction left unmatched. Germline loops: CDR1 ENHRY, CDR2 SYGVKD. The CDR3 region is CAISEYRGDEQYF. CDR3 bases: TGTGCCATCAGTGAATACAGGGGCGACGAGCAGTACTTC.

In its sample, this clonotype is medium-sized. The rearrangement joins TRBV20-1 to TRBJ1-2, with TRBD1 matching 7 bases. Germline assignment: CDR1 DFQATT and CDR2 SNEGSKA (reference sequence). The CDR3 spans 12 residues. Germline trimming cut 5 bases from V and 7 bases from J; bases unmatched to any gene: 7. The CDR3 DNA follows: TGCAGTGCTGCGGTCCAGGGGGGTGGCTACACCTTC. As protein: CSAAVQGGGYTF.